The entry that follows covers one T cell receptor (beta chain) sequence. Its specificity is unknown. CDR1 and CDR2 (germline): SGHVS, FNYEAQ. V dropped 6 bases and J dropped 0; count of bases not matched to a gene: 6. This CDR3 has 17 amino acids. This record comes from a study of shared clonotypes between healthy human individuals. About the study: The donors, two women and a few men, were aged 18 to 49. Study-wide points: Generation of non-shared clonotypes was less probable than generation of clonotypes shared by all four donors.

Every immunoSEQ plate was one replicate of a subset's evenly spread DNA. Assay: immunoSEQ multiplex PCR; the TCRdb copy retains only in-frame clones and omits some. The sample carries over a million clones, more than 95% recorded once. Those who donated were healthy HIV-negative adults, with no recent acute infections or vaccinations reported. The chain links TRBV7-6 to TRBJ2-3; 13 bases are a match to TRBD2. This sequence was found in a man aged 30 to 39 in good health. The specimen was naive CD4+ T cells sorted from blood. Stated subset: CD45RA+ positively selected. CDR3 protein: CASRVGLAGRSTDTQYF. The CDR3 DNA reads as TGTGCCAGCAGGGTGGGACTAGCGGGAAGGAGCACAGATACGCAGTATTTT.